This TCR beta chain was identified during a study of blood T cells in healthy people across ages. Using a J-beta primer mix together with a sample-barcoded 5' primer, a second PCR was run for roughly 6 to 12 cycles. TCRdb redid the calling of the 5' RACE reads with MiXCR, one entry per CDR3 protein. Of around 990,000 distinct CDR3 sequences in the sample, under 40% were seen once. V gave up 0 bases and J gave up 3 bases, with 9 bases separating them. The germline gives CDR1 SGHTA, CDR2 FQGNSA. This CDR3 is built from 15 residues. The chain carries TRBV7-2 and TRBJ1-5; D gene uncertain. The specimen was blood. The receptor was isolated from a man aged 18 to 29 in good health. Here the CDR3 DNA reads TGTGCCAGCAGCTTAGCGGAGGGCCTCAATCAGCCCCAGCATTTT. Translated: CASSLAEGLNQPQHF.